This T cell receptor (beta chain) is from a study of blood T cell repertoires in COVID-19. Across the study: Whether acute or convalescent, the COVID-19 samples came from the United States, Italy and Spain. T cells, B-cell-depleted T cells, or PBMCs provided the cDNA or gDNA that served as material.

In the authors' workflow: Nucleated cell counts were estimated from reference gene primer amplification. Profiled with immunoSEQ multiplex PCR; TCRdb holds only in-frame clones, not every one. The V and J calls and clone size come from that table; D and trimming were worked out from the DNA. The table has 210,000 or so clones, around 82% seen once; the top ten hold 2.5% to 3.5%. Per the germline V gene, CDR1 is SGHAT and CDR2 is FQNNGV. The CDR3 covers 15 residues. Deletions cut 0 bases from V and 0 bases from J, with 8 bases between. The rearrangement links TRBV11-2 to TRBJ1-2; D is ambiguous. Sequencing was done on a sample of peripheral blood. This sequence was found in a man aged 45 to 65 with active or convalescent COVID-19. The DNA of the CDR3 is TGTGCCAGCAGCTTAGATCTCATAGCTAACTATGGCTACACCTTC. As protein: CASSLDLIANYGYTF.